This T cell receptor (beta chain) was sequenced during a study of shared clonotypes between healthy human individuals. CD45RO-negative CD8 cells positively selected for CCR7 made up the naive population, which excluded terminally differentiated effector memory CD45RA+ cells. Original handling: Filtering differed for immunoSEQ, which gave only junction sequences without quality scores. Data came from immunoSEQ multiplex PCR; TCRdb stores just in-frame clones and leaves some out. The D gene and trimming were derived from the DNA, and the V and J assignments and clone size from that table. Of about 2.2 million clones listed, just under 95% are singletons. The CDR3 is 11 residues long. Trimming at V came to 6 bases and at J to 6 bases, leaving 0 bases not matched to a gene. The germline gives CDR1 MNHEY, CDR2 SMNVEV (reference sequence).

The specimen was naive CD8+ T cells from PBMCs. The chain is built from TRBV27 and TRBJ2-3, with 7 bases that match TRBD2. The clonotype originates from a man younger than 35 in good health. Some clones in this sample may be carry-over from other donors' samples. CDR3 region: CASRGGDTQYF. CDR3 DNA sequence: TGTGCCAGCAGGGGGGGGGATACGCAGTATTTT.